This T cell receptor (beta chain) derives from a study of blood T cell repertoires in COVID-19. Here immunoSEQ multiplex PCR was the method, and the copy in TCRdb shows in-frame clones only, minus some. The table has about 250,000 clones, roughly 80% seen once. This CDR3 has 13 amino acids. The V and J ends lost 10 bases and 5 bases, in that order; junction bases with no gene match: 10. V usage is TRBV12-3 or TRBV12-4 and J usage is TRBJ2-5; the match to TRBD1 covers 7 bases. Specimen: peripheral blood. The sequence was collected from an elderly woman with acute or convalescent COVID-19. CDR3 bases: TGTGCCACCACTAAGGGGGCGGCGGAGACCCAGTACTTC. It is translated as CATTKGAAETQYF.